This T cell receptor beta chain was recovered during a study of molecular identifiers for immune sequencing clone quantification. This clonotype was detected many times. The V end lost 8 bases, the J end lost 5 bases, and 16 bases lay between the germline ends. The length of the CDR3 is 14 residues. TCRdb recomputed calls from the PCR reads with MiXCR, one row per CDR3 protein. The sample yields just under 65,000 distinct CDR3 sequences, less than 20% seen once. This receptor was taken from a human donor in good health. Some libraries in this study had Jurkat cell RNA spiked in. Sequencing was done on a sample of naive CD8+ T cells from blood, with Jurkat cell RNA spiked in. Described subset: FACS-sorted CD8+CD4-CCR7+CD45RA+ naive T cells. The chain uses TRBV12-3 or TRBV12-4 and TRBJ2-1; no reliable D call. The CDR3 reads CASAVTRPDNEQFF. The CDR3 DNA follows: TGTGCCAGCGCAGTTACTCGGCCGGACAATGAGCAGTTCTTC.